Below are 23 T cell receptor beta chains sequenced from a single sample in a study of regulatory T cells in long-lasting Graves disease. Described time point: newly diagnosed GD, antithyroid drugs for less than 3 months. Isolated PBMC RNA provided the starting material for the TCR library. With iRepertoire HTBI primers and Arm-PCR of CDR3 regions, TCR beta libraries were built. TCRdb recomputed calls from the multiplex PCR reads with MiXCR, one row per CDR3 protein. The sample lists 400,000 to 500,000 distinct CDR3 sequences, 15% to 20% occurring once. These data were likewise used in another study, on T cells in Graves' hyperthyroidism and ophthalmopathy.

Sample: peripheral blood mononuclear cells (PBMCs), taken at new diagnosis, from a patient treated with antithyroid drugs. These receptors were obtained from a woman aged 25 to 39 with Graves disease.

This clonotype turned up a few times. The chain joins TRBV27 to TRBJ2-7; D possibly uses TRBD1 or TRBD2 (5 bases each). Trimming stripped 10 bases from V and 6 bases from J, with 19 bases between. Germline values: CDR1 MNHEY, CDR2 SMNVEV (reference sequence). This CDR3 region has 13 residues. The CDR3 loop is CATLGTDRSEQYF. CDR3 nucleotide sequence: TGTGCCACCCTGGGGACCGACCGTAGCGAGCAGTACTTC.

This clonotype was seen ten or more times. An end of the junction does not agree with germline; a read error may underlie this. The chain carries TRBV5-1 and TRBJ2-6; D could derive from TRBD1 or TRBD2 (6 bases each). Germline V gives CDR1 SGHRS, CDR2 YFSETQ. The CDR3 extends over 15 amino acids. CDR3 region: CASSLGGSGANVLTF. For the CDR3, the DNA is TGTGCCAGCAGCTTAGGGGGGTCCGGGGCCAACGTCCTGACTTTC.

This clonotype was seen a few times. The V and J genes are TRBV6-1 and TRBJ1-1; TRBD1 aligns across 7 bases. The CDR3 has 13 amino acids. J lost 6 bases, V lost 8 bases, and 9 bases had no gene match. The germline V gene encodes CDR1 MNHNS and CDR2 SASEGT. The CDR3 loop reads CASGDRADAEAFF. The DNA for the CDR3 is TGTGCCAGCGGCGACAGGGCGGACGCTGAAGCTTTCTTT.

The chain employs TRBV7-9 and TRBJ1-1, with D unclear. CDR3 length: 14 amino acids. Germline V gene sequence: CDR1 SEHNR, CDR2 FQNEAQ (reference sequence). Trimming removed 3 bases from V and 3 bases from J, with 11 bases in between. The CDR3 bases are TGTGCCAGCAGCTTTACTCTGGCGGACACTGAAGCTTTCTTT. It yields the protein CASSFTLADTEAFF.

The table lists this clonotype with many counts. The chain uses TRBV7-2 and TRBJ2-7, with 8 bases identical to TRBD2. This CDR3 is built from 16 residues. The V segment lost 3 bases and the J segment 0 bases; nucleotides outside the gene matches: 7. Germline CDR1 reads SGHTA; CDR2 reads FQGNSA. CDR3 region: CASSFNAGGNSYEQYF. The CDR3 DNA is TGTGCCAGCAGCTTTAATGCGGGAGGTAACTCCTACGAGCAGTACTTC. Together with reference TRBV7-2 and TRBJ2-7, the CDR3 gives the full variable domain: GAGVSQSPSNKVTEKGKDVELRCDPISGHTALYWYRQSLGQGLEFLIYFQGNSAPDKSGLPSDRFSAERTGGSVSTLTIQRTQQEDSAVYLCASSFNAGGNSYEQYFGPGTRLTVT.

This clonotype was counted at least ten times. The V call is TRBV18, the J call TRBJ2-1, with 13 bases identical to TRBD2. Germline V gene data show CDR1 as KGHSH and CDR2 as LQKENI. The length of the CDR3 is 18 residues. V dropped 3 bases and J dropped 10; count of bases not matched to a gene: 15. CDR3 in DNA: TGTGCCAGCTCACCGTTTGGACTAGCGGGAGATTGGGTCTTAGAGCAGTTCTTC. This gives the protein CASSPFGLAGDWVLEQFF.

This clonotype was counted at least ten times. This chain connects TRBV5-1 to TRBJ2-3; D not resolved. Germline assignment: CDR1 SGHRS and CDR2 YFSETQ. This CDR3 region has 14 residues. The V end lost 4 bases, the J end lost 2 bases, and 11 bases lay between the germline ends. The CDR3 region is CASSHEAVTDTQYF. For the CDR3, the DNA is TGCGCCAGCAGCCACGAGGCGGTCACAGATACGCAGTATTTT. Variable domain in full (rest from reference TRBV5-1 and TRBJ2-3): KAGVTQTPRYLIKTRGQQVTLSCSPISGHRSVSWYQQTPGQGLQFLFEYFSETQRNKGNFPGRFSGRQFSNSRSEMNVSTLELGDSALYLCASSHEAVTDTQYFGPGTRLTVL.

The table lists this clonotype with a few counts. In DNA form, the CDR3 reads TGTGCCAGCAGCTTAGCGGGCGGGGCCAACGTCCTGACTTTC. Protein product: CASSLAGGANVLTF. The chain employs TRBV7-9 and TRBJ2-6; D gene ambiguous. The CDR3 is 14 residues long. V was clipped by 0 bases and J by 4 bases, with 4 bases between them. Germline assignment: CDR1 SEHNR and CDR2 FQNEAQ (reference sequence).

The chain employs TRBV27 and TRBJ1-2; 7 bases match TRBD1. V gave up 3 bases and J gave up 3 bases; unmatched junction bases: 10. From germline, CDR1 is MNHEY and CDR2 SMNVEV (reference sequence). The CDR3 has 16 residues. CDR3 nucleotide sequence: TGTGCCAGCAGTTTTGGGCCCACGGGACAGCACTATGGCTACACCTTC. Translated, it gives CASSFGPTGQHYGYTF.

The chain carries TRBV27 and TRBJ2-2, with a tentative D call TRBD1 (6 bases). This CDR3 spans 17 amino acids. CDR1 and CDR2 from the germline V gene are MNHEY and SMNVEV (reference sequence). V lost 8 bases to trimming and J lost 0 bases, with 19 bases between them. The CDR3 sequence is CASRIGTLVTNTGELFF. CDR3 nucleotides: TGTGCCAGCCGAATTGGGACACTAGTGACGAACACCGGGGAGCTGTTTTTT.

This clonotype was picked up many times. CDR3 sequence reads: CSAIPFDRDYNEQFF. The DNA for the CDR3 is TGCAGTGCCATCCCCTTTGACAGGGACTACAATGAGCAGTTCTTC. The chain couples TRBV20-1 to TRBJ2-1, with 7 bases lining up with TRBD1. The CDR3 extends over 15 amino acids. Germline V gene sequence: CDR1 DFQATT, CDR2 SNEGSKA (reference sequence). J lost 3 bases, V lost 6 bases, and 11 bases had no gene match.

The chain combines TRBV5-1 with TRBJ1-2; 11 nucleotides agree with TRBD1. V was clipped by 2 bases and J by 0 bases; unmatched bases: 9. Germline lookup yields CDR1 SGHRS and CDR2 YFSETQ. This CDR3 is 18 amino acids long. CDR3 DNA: TGCGCCAGCAGCTTCGGGACAGGGGGAAAGGGTGCTAACTATGGCTACACCTTC. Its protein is CASSFGTGGKGANYGYTF. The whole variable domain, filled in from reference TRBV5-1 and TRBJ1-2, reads KAGVTQTPRYLIKTRGQQVTLSCSPISGHRSVSWYQQTPGQGLQFLFEYFSETQRNKGNFPGRFSGRQFSNSRSEMNVSTLELGDSALYLCASSFGTGGKGANYGYTFGSGTRLTVV.

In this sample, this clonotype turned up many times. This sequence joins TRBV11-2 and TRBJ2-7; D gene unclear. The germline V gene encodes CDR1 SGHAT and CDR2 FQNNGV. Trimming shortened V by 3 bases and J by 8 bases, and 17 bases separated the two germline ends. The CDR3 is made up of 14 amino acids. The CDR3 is CASSFSGIVGQQYF. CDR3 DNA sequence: TGTGCCAGCAGCTTTAGTGGAATTGTAGGACAGCAGTACTTC.

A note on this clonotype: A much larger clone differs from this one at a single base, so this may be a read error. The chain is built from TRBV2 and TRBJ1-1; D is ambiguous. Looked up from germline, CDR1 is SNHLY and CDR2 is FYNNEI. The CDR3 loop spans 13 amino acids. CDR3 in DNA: TGTGCCAGCAGTGAATGGGTTCGGGCTGAAGCTTCCTTT. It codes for CASSEWVRAEASF.

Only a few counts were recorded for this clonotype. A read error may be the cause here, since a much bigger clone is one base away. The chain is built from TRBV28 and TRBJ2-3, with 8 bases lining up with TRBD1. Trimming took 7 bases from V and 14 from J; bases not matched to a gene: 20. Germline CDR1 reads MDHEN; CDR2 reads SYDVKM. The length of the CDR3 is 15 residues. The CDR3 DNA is TGTGCCAGCACCGCGTCCGGGACAGGTCGTACTGTTCGGTATTTT. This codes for CASTASGTGRTVRYF.

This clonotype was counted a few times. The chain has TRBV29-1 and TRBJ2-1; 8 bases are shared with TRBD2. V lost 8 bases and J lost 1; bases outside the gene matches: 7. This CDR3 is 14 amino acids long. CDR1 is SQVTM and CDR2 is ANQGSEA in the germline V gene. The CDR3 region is CSIAAGVSYNEQFF. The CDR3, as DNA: TGCAGCATTGCAGCGGGAGTATCCTACAATGAGCAGTTCTTC.

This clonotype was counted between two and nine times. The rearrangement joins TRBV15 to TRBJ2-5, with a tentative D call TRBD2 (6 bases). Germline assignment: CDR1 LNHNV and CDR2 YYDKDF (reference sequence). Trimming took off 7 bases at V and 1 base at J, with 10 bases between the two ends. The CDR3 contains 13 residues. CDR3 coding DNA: TGTGCCACCAAAAGGGACTTCCAAGAGACCCAGTACTTC. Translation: CATKRDFQETQYF.

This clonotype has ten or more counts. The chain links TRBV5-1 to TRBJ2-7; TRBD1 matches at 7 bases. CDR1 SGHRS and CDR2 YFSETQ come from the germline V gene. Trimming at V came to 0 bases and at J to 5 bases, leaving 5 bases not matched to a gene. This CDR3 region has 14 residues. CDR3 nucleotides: TGCGCCAGCAGCTTGGTGACAGGGATCCACGAGCAGTACTTC. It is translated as CASSLVTGIHEQYF. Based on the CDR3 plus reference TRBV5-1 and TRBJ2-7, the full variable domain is KAGVTQTPRYLIKTRGQQVTLSCSPISGHRSVSWYQQTPGQGLQFLFEYFSETQRNKGNFPGRFSGRQFSNSRSEMNVSTLELGDSALYLCASSLVTGIHEQYFGPGTRLTVT.

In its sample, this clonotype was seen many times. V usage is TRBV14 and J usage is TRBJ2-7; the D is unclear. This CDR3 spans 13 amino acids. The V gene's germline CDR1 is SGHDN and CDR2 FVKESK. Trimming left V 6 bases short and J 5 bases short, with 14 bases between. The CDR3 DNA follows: TGTGCCAGCAGAACGAACGGGCAAAACGAGCAGTACTTC. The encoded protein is CASRTNGQNEQYF.

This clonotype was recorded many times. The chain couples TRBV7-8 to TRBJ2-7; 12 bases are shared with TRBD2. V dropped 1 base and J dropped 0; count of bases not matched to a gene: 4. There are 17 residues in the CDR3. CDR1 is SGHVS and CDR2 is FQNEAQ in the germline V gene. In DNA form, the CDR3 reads TGTGCCAGCAGCTTAGGACCGACTAGCGGGAGCTCCTACGAGCAGTACTTC. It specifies CASSLGPTSGSSYEQYF.

The CDR3 is CSVEGRNTEAFF. The CDR3 DNA reads as TGCAGCGTTGAGGGGAGGAACACTGAAGCTTTCTTT. This sequence joins TRBV29-1 and TRBJ1-1; D call uncertain. This CDR3 comprises 12 residues. Deletions cut 3 bases from V and 1 base from J, with 6 bases between. The germline V gene encodes CDR1 SQVTM and CDR2 ANQGSEA.

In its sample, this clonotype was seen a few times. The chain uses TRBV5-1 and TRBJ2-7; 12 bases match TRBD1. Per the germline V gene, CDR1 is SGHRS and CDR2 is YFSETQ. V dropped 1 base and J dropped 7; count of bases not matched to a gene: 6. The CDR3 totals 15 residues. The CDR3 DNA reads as TGCGCCAGCAGCTTGCTGGGACAGGGGGCGCGTGAGCAGTACTTC. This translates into CASSLLGQGAREQYF.

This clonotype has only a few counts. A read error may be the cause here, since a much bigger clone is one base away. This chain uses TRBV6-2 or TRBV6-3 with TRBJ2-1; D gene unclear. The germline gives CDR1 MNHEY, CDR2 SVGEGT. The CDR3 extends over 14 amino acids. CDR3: CASSSNTFYNEQSF. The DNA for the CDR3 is TGTGCCAGCAGTTCCAACACGTTCTACAATGAGCAGTCCTTC.